The present TCR beta chain was sequenced within a study of cytomegalovirus exposure and HLA in healthy donors. Study-level results: Cytomegalovirus association was assigned to approximately 160 TCR beta chains. At a 0.05 false discovery rate, a later analysis found about 17,000 TCR beta sequences to be associated with HLA alleles. Most TCR sequences were uncommon, yet certain public TCRs appeared in many donors.

Trimming pared 4 bases from V and 9 bases from J, leaving 11 bases between. Germline V gene lookup returns CDR1 DFQATT and CDR2 SNEGSKA (reference sequence). There are 11 residues in the CDR3. The PCR contained 60 Vbeta and 13 Jbeta primers. Using immunoSEQ multiplex PCR, the repertoire was profiled, and TCRdb retains in-frame clones only, with some absent. The profile covers around 190,000 clones, with approximately 80% appearing a single time and nearly 3% taken by the ten largest. Healthy donors of bone marrow made up the group. In this sample, this clone turned up a few times. What it binds is unknown.

This receptor was obtained from a woman aged 25 to 45 in good health and CMV-seronegative. Sequenced input: PBMCs. The V gene is TRBV20-1, the J gene TRBJ2-3; perhaps TRBD2 as D (5 bases). The CDR3 region has the DNA TGCAGTGCTAAGGAGAGCGGAACGCAGTATTTT. Amino acids: CSAKESGTQYF.